These 19 T cell receptor beta chains originate from one sample sequenced in a study of blood T cell repertoires in COVID-19 (TCRdb year 2020). Libraries came from the immunoSEQ multiplex PCR assay. The table comes from immuneACCESS by way of TCRdb, which keeps in-frame sequences with V and J called. Part of the clones is missing from these tables; in studies checked, under half for an unresolved V gene and the rest for unknown reasons. The sample table contains a few hundred thousand clones; only one count was recorded for roughly nine tenths of them. The top ten constitute 3% to 3.5% of the sample. The sequenced sample consisted of PBMCs or T cells enriched from blood (not recorded which). All receptors derive from a woman in her forties or fifties in a cohort exposed to, infected with or recovered from COVID-19 (not recorded which).

The chain is built from TRBV12-1 and TRBJ2-5; TRBD2, the table's D call, lacks a check against the DNA. TRBV12-1 is tagged as a pseudogene. The CDR3 loop spans 17 amino acids. The CDR3 sequence: CASSPSGMNRNQETQYF. The CDR3 nucleotides are TGTGCCAGCAGCCCCAGCGGAATGAACAGAAACCAAGAGACCCAGTACTTC.

This chain connects TRBV3-1 (or the pseudogene TRBV3-2) to TRBJ1-1, with TRBD1 matching 9 bases. The CDR3 is made up of 17 amino acids. Losses at the gene ends were 4 bases for V and 5 bases for J; bases not matched to a gene: 14. Germline V gene lookup returns CDR1 LGHDT and CDR2 YNNKEL (reference sequence). CDR3 sequence (DNA): TGTGCCAGCAGCCTGGAGCCTTGGGGACAGGGTGGGACTGAAGCTTTCTTT. Encoded protein: CASSLEPWGQGGTEAFF.

The gene calls are TRBV4-3 and TRBJ1-2; D might be TRBD1 (5 bases). The CDR3 is 14 amino acids. Per germline, CDR1 LGHNA and CDR2 YSLEER. The germline V and J ends were trimmed by 4 bases and 3 bases, with 12 bases remaining between them. This chain's CDR3 is CASSLARVYYGYTF. The CDR3 bases are TGCGCCAGCAGCCTCGCCAGGGTTTACTATGGCTACACCTTC.

The rearrangement joins TRBV7-2 to TRBJ2-5; D is undetermined. The CDR3 consists of 15 residues. V was trimmed by 5 bases and J by 4 bases, leaving 17 bases between them. Germline CDR1 reads SGHTA; CDR2 reads FQGNSA. CDR3 DNA sequence: TGTGCCAGCAGCCCTCAGGTTCTCCCAGGAGAGACCCAGTACTTC. It encodes CASSPQVLPGETQYF.

The rearrangement uses TRBV3-1 (or the pseudogene TRBV3-2) and TRBJ1-1, with D hard to call. Trimming stripped 6 bases from V and 0 bases from J, with 5 bases between. There are 12 residues in the CDR3. Germline CDR1 and CDR2: LGHDT and YNNKEL (reference sequence). CDR3 loop: CASSQVNTEAFF. In DNA form, the CDR3 reads TGTGCCAGCAGTCAGGTGAACACTGAAGCTTTCTTT.

The chain is built from TRBV5-6 and TRBJ1-1; D gene unclear. Per the germline V gene, CDR1 is SGHDT and CDR2 is YYEEEE. The CDR3 loop spans 13 amino acids. Trimming pared 1 base from V and 2 bases from J, leaving 6 bases between. The CDR3 nucleotides are TGTGCCAGCAGCTTGAGGACTAACACTGAAGCTTTCTTT. Translating it yields CASSLRTNTEAFF. Full variable domain (rest looked up from reference TRBV5-6 and TRBJ1-1): DAGVTQSPTHLIKTRGQQVTLRCSPKSGHDTVSWYQQALGQGPQFIFQYYEEEERQRGNFPDRFSGHQFPNYSSELNVNALLLGDSALYLCASSLRTNTEAFFGQGTRLTVV.

The chain is built from TRBV5-4 and TRBJ2-2; D gene unclear. Germline loops: CDR1 SGHNT, CDR2 YYREEE (reference sequence). The CDR3 runs 15 residues. Trimming left V 1 base short and J 6 bases short, with 13 bases between. The CDR3 is CASSLWSGGPGELFF. DNA of the CDR3: TGTGCCAGCAGCTTGTGGTCAGGTGGCCCCGGGGAGCTGTTTTTT.

This chain connects TRBV2 to TRBJ2-2; D may be TRBD2 (7 bases). Germline V gene lookup returns CDR1 SNHLY and CDR2 FYNNEI. The CDR3 contains 15 residues. V was clipped by 4 bases and J by 3 bases, with 12 bases between them. CDR3 residues: CASSVRGGYTGELFF. CDR3 sequence (DNA): TGTGCCAGCAGTGTCAGGGGAGGGTACACCGGGGAGCTGTTTTTT.

The chain couples TRBV19 to TRBJ2-5, with D perhaps TRBD2 (6 bases). The CDR3 extends over 13 amino acids. V gave up 5 bases and J gave up 2 bases, with 9 bases separating them. Germline values: CDR1 LNHDA, CDR2 SQIVND (reference sequence). CDR3 sequence: CASSWAGQETQYF. The CDR3 nucleotides are TGTGCCAGTAGTTGGGCGGGGCAAGAGACCCAGTACTTC.

The V call is TRBV5-1, the J call TRBJ1-2; 9 bases line up with TRBD1. Germline V gene sequence: CDR1 SGHRS, CDR2 YFSETQ. V shed 4 bases, J shed 3 bases, and the junction held 4 bases outside the gene matches. The CDR3 extends over 14 amino acids. The CDR3 spells CASSPGDRDYGYTF. The CDR3 nucleotides read TGCGCCAGCAGCCCGGGGGACAGGGACTATGGCTACACCTTC.

The CDR3 DNA is TGTGCCTGTTCTGAGGGGGCCACGCAAGAGACCCAGTACTTC. This translates into CACSEGATQETQYF. The chain links TRBV30 to TRBJ2-5; TRBD1 matches at 7 bases. Per the germline V gene, CDR1 is GTSNPN and CDR2 is SVGIG (reference sequence). V shed 6 bases, J shed 2 bases, and the junction held 9 bases outside the gene matches. There are 14 residues in the CDR3.

The chain couples TRBV11-2 to TRBJ2-1; 10 bases align to TRBD2. The CDR3 is made up of 16 amino acids. The germline CDR1 and CDR2 sequences are SGHAT and FQNNGV. Trimming removed 1 base from V and 3 bases from J; junction bases left unmatched: 3. Here the CDR3 reads CASSLVLAGGYNEQFF. The CDR3 nucleotides read TGTGCCAGCAGCTTAGTTTTAGCGGGGGGCTACAATGAGCAGTTCTTC.

In DNA, the CDR3 is TGTGCCAGCAGAACCGGGACAAACCCTCAGTACTTC. Its translation: CASRTGTNPQYF. The chain carries TRBV28 and TRBJ2-7; D may be TRBD1 (6 bases). From germline, CDR1 is MDHEN and CDR2 SYDVKM. The CDR3 has 12 amino acids. V was trimmed by 6 bases and J by 10 bases, leaving 16 bases between them.

V is TRBV7-2 and J is TRBJ2-5, with 11 bases that match TRBD1. The CDR3 spans 15 residues. Germline-derived CDR1 and CDR2 are SGHTA and FQGNSA. The ends lost 3 bases at V and 4 bases at J; junction bases unmatched: 4. For the CDR3, the DNA is TGTGCCAGCAGCTTCCTCGGGACAGGGGGAGAGACCCAGTACTTC. Translated: CASSFLGTGGETQYF.

The rearrangement links TRBV6-5 to TRBJ2-1; 11 nucleotides align to TRBD2. Germline V lookup: CDR1 MNHEY, CDR2 SVGAGI. V lost 0 bases to trimming and J lost 8 bases; unmatched junction nucleotides: 6. There are 16 residues in the CDR3. CDR3 bases: TGTGCCAGCAGTTACTCCTTAGCGGGGGGGAGAGATGAGCAGTTCTTC. As protein: CASSYSLAGGRDEQFF.

This rearrangement joins TRBV6-6 to TRBJ1-1, with 9 bases matching TRBD1. Trimming at V came to 5 bases and at J to 5 bases, leaving 12 bases not matched to a gene. This CDR3 region has 16 residues. Germline V gene data show CDR1 as MNHNY and CDR2 as SVGAGI (reference sequence). CDR3 protein: CASSRPGTGFKTEAFF. The CDR3 nucleotides read TGTGCCAGCAGTCGACCCGGGACAGGGTTTAAAACTGAAGCTTTCTTT.

The rearrangement joins TRBV7-2 to TRBJ2-1, with TRBD1 matching over 11 bases. V trimming: 5 bases; J trimming: 7 bases; junction bases outside the gene matches: 10. CDR3 length equals 16 residues. Germline V lookup: CDR1 SGHTA, CDR2 FQGNSA. DNA of the CDR3: TGTGCCAGCAGCCCCGATTTTGGACAGGGGGCTAATGAGCAGTTCTTC. Residues: CASSPDFGQGANEQFF.

In DNA form, the CDR3 reads TGCGCCAGCAGTGATCCTTCTACCCGACTAGCGGGGGGGCCTTCTGATACCAGCACAGATACGCAGTATTTT. Its protein is CASSDPSTRLAGGPSDTSTDTQYF. V usage is TRBV10-1 and J usage is TRBJ2-3; 14 bases agree with TRBD2. The CDR3 extends over 24 amino acids. V lost 3 bases, J lost 0 bases, and 23 bases stayed unmatched. CDR1 is WNHNN and CDR2 is SYGVQD in the germline V gene (reference sequence).

CDR3 loop: CASSSQGISISPLHF. CDR3 nucleotides: TGTGCCAGCAGCTCACAGGGAATCAGTATCTCACCCCTCCACTTT. V usage is TRBV7-2 and J usage is TRBJ1-6; possible D gene TRBD1, 6 bases. CDR1 and CDR2 from the germline V gene are SGHTA and FQGNSA. The V end was cut by 4 bases, the J end by 10 bases, with 17 bases between. This CDR3 is built from 15 residues.